Reported below is one T cell receptor (beta chain). The CDR3 totals 10 residues. V lost 10 bases, J lost 9 bases, and 11 bases lay in between. In germline, CDR1 is MDHEN, CDR2 SYDVKM. This sample is drawn from a study of blood T cell repertoires in COVID-19. Using immunoSEQ multiplex PCR, the repertoire was profiled, and TCRdb retains in-frame clones only, with some absent. The repertoire holds roughly 68,000 clones, with roughly four fifths as singletons. This chain connects TRBV28 to TRBJ2-3; D call uncertain. This receptor was obtained from a man aged 55 to 69 with COVID-19, enrolled during active disease. Input material: peripheral blood. The CDR3 reads CATRLGTQYF. The CDR3 bases are TGTGCCACCCGACTTGGGACGCAGTATTTT.